This is a list of T cell receptor beta chains from one sample in a study of CD8 T cells in ankylosing spondylitis. In TCRdb, the 5' RACE reads were re-called with MiXCR into one record per CDR3 protein. The sample contains more than 400,000 distinct CDR3 sequences, approximately 5.3% of which appear only once. Sequencing was done on a sample of blood, either unsorted or a sorted T cell fraction (not recorded which). These receptors were taken from a male donor with ankylosing spondylitis. The CDR3 runs from the conserved cysteine through the conserved F or W. The order of the fields is J gene, clone size, V gene, D gene, CDR3 length, CDR3 DNA, CDR3 protein. A D gene is named only where the DNA matches it firmly. Clone size is shown for a subset of rows, as once, few, many or a class of expanded clone.

>TRBJ1-1|few|TRBV11-2|-|14
TGTGCCAGCAGCATAGAGCCCGGACACAGTGAAGCTTTCTTT
CASSIEPGHSEAFF
>TRBJ2-3|few|TRBV6-2/TRBV6-3|TRBD2|15
TGTGCCAGCAGTTCCGGACTAGCGGGAGCAGATACGCAGTATTTT
CASSSGLAGADTQYF
>TRBJ2-5|many|TRBV29-1|-|12
TGCAGCTCTACACAGGGTAGGGAGACCCAGTACTTC
CSSTQGRETQYF
>TRBJ2-3|many|TRBV7-8|-|17
TGTGCCAGCAGCTTAGGCGTCCCGCCGGGAGACACAGATACGCAGTATTTT
CASSLGVPPGDTDTQYF
>TRBJ1-5|many|TRBV29-1|TRBD1|14
TGCAGCGTCGGCAACAGGGGTGGCAATCAGCCCCAGCATTTT
CSVGNRGGNQPQHF
>TRBJ2-1|many|TRBV7-9|-|13
TGTGCCAGCAGCTTAGTTCAGTACAATGAGCAGTTCTTC
CASSLVQYNEQFF
>TRBJ2-1|many|TRBV7-8|-|15
TGTGCCAGCCGAAGCCCGGGACTGCAATACAATGAGCAGTTCTTC
CASRSPGLQYNEQFF
>TRBJ1-1|many|TRBV11-2|TRBD1|15
TGTGCCAGCAGCCGGACAGGGGTGGGACTTTCTGAAGCTTTCTTT
CASSRTGVGLSEAFF
>TRBJ2-7|many|TRBV7-8|-|12
TGTGCCAGCAGCTTCCAGGTCTACGAGCAGTACTTC
CASSFQVYEQYF
>TRBJ1-1|many|TRBV29-1|-|10
TGCAGCGTCTCGAGGGGGGAAGCTTTCTTT
CSVSRGEAFF
>TRBJ1-4|-|TRBV20-1|TRBD1|15
TGCAGTGCTAGCCCCGGGACAGCCTACGATGAAAAACTGTTTTTT
CSASPGTAYDEKLFF
>TRBJ1-2|many|TRBV7-2|-|14
TGTGCCAGCAGCTTAATCTACAGCCGCTATGGCTACACCTTC
CASSLIYSRYGYTF
>TRBJ2-7|many|TRBV6-2/TRBV6-3|-|15
TGTGCCAGCAGCGAACTGGGACCTTTCTCCTACGAGCAGTACTTC
CASSELGPFSYEQYF
>TRBJ2-5|-|TRBV11-1|-|14
TGTGCCAGCAGCTTTGAACCCGGATCTGAGACCCAGTACTTC
CASSFEPGSETQYF
>TRBJ1-1|many|TRBV12-3/TRBV12-4|TRBD1|13
TGTGCCAGCAGCGGGACAGGGGGCACTGAAGCTTTCTTT
CASSGTGGTEAFF
>TRBJ1-2|many|TRBV6-5|-|12
TGTGCCAGCAGTGCGGACGGATATGGCTACACCTTC
CASSADGYGYTF
>TRBJ2-1|many|TRBV27|TRBD1|17
TGTGCCAGCAGTTGGAGCCCAGGGACAGGGGGCTTCGATGAGCAGTTCTTC
CASSWSPGTGGFDEQFF
>TRBJ1-5|many|TRBV7-2|-|17
TGTGCCAGCAGCTTAAACCCCGTCTACTATAGCAATCAGCCCCAGCATTTT
CASSLNPVYYSNQPQHF
>TRBJ2-3|-|TRBV12-3/TRBV12-4|TRBD2|17
TGTGCCAGCAGTTTGGCGGGAGGTACAGCCGACACAGATACGCAGTATTTT
CASSLAGGTADTDTQYF
>TRBJ2-1|many|TRBV5-1|TRBD2|16
TGCGCCAGCAGCTGGGGTCTAGCGGGGGGTTACAATGAGCAGTTCTTC
CASSWGLAGGYNEQFF
>TRBJ2-7|many|TRBV7-2|TRBD1|15
TGTGCCAGCAGCTCAAGGGGGACAGACTCCTACGAGCAGTACTTC
CASSSRGTDSYEQYF
>TRBJ2-6|-|TRBV4-1|-|18
TGCGCCAGCAGCCAAGAAGGACTGCATCCTTCTGGGGCCAACGTCCTGACTTTC
CASSQEGLHPSGANVLTF
>TRBJ2-2|many|TRBV14|-|13
TGTGCCAGCAGCCCACTTCATACCGGGGAGCTGTTTTTT
CASSPLHTGELFF
>TRBJ2-7|many|TRBV20-1|-|13
TGCAGTGCTCCCCGGGACATTGCCTACGAGCAGTACTTC
CSAPRDIAYEQYF
>TRBJ2-7|many|TRBV25-1|-|17
TGTGCCAGCAGTGAATATATTGGATCCTCGGGTATCTACGAGCAGTACTTC
CASSEYIGSSGIYEQYF
>TRBJ2-7|few|TRBV20-1|-|13
TGCAGTGCAACCCGGCAAGATTTCTACGAGCAGTACTTC
CSATRQDFYEQYF
>TRBJ1-1|many|TRBV7-2|-|13
TGTGCCAGCAGCTTAAGCCTGGTACCTGAAGCTTTCTTT
CASSLSLVPEAFF
>TRBJ1-3|many|TRBV20-1|-|15
TGCAGTGCTACTCGTTCGGGGGCGGATGGAAACACCATATATTTT
CSATRSGADGNTIYF
>TRBJ2-1|many|TRBV7-2|-|16
TGTGCCAGCAGCTTATACGGGACGGGCTCCTACAATGAGCAGTTCTTC
CASSLYGTGSYNEQFF
>TRBJ2-7|many|TRBV5-1|-|15
TGCGCCAGCAGCTACAGGGTCGGGGAGTCCTACGAGCAGTACTTC
CASSYRVGESYEQYF
>TRBJ2-2|-|TRBV19|-|15
TGTGCCAGTAAGCCGGGACGGTCGAGCACCGGGGAGCTGTTTTTT
CASKPGRSSTGELFF
>TRBJ1-5|many|TRBV20-1|-|12
TGCAGTGCTAGCGCCAGTAATCAGCCCCAGCATTTT
CSASASNQPQHF
>TRBJ2-3|many|TRBV7-9|-|16
TGTGCCAGCAGCCGAGAAATCCAGGCGCTCGGGGATACGCAGTATTTT
CASSREIQALGDTQYF
>TRBJ1-3|many|TRBV7-2|-|16
TGTGCCAGCAGCTTAGGAGGAGGGGCTAACCGGGGCACCATATATTTT
CASSLGGGANRGTIYF
>TRBJ2-3|many|TRBV7-2|TRBD2|15
TGTGCCAGCAGCTTAGTAGCGGGAGGGGAAGATACGCAGTATTTT
CASSLVAGGEDTQYF
>TRBJ1-4|many|TRBV20-1|TRBD1|15
TGCAGTGCTAGAGATTGGGGACAGGCCCTGGAAAAACTGTTTTTT
CSARDWGQALEKLFF
>TRBJ2-7|many|TRBV3-1|TRBD1|15
TGTGCCAGCAGCCGCCCTACAGGGGCGTCCTACGAGCAGTACTTC
CASSRPTGASYEQYF
>TRBJ2-2|-|TRBV3-1|TRBD1|17
TGTGCCAGCAGCCCCATCCCGGGACAGAAGAACACCGGGGAGCTGTTTTTT
CASSPIPGQKNTGELFF